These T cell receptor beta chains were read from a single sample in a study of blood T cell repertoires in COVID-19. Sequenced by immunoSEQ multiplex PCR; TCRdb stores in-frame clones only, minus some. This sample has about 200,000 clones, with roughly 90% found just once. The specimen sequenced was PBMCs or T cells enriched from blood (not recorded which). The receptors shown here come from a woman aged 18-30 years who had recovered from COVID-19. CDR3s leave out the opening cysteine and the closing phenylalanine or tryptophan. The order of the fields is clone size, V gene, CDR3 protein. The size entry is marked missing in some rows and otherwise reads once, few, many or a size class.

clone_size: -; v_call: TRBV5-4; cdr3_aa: ASSLSGTGISYEQY
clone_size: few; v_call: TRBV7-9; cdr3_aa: ASSYNYEQY
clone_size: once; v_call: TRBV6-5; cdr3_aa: ASKGGYANQPQH
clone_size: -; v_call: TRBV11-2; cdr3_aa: ASSPGPRGETQY
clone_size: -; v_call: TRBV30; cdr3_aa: AWSVGGAGYT
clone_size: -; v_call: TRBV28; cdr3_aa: ASSPGDRNEKLF
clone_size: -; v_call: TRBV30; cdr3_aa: AWSVRQGIHNEQF
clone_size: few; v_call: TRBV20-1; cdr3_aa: SASRASGGGTDTQY
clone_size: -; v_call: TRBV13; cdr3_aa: ASSGGTGAYEQY
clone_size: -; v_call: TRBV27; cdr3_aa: ASSLRGEGDGYT